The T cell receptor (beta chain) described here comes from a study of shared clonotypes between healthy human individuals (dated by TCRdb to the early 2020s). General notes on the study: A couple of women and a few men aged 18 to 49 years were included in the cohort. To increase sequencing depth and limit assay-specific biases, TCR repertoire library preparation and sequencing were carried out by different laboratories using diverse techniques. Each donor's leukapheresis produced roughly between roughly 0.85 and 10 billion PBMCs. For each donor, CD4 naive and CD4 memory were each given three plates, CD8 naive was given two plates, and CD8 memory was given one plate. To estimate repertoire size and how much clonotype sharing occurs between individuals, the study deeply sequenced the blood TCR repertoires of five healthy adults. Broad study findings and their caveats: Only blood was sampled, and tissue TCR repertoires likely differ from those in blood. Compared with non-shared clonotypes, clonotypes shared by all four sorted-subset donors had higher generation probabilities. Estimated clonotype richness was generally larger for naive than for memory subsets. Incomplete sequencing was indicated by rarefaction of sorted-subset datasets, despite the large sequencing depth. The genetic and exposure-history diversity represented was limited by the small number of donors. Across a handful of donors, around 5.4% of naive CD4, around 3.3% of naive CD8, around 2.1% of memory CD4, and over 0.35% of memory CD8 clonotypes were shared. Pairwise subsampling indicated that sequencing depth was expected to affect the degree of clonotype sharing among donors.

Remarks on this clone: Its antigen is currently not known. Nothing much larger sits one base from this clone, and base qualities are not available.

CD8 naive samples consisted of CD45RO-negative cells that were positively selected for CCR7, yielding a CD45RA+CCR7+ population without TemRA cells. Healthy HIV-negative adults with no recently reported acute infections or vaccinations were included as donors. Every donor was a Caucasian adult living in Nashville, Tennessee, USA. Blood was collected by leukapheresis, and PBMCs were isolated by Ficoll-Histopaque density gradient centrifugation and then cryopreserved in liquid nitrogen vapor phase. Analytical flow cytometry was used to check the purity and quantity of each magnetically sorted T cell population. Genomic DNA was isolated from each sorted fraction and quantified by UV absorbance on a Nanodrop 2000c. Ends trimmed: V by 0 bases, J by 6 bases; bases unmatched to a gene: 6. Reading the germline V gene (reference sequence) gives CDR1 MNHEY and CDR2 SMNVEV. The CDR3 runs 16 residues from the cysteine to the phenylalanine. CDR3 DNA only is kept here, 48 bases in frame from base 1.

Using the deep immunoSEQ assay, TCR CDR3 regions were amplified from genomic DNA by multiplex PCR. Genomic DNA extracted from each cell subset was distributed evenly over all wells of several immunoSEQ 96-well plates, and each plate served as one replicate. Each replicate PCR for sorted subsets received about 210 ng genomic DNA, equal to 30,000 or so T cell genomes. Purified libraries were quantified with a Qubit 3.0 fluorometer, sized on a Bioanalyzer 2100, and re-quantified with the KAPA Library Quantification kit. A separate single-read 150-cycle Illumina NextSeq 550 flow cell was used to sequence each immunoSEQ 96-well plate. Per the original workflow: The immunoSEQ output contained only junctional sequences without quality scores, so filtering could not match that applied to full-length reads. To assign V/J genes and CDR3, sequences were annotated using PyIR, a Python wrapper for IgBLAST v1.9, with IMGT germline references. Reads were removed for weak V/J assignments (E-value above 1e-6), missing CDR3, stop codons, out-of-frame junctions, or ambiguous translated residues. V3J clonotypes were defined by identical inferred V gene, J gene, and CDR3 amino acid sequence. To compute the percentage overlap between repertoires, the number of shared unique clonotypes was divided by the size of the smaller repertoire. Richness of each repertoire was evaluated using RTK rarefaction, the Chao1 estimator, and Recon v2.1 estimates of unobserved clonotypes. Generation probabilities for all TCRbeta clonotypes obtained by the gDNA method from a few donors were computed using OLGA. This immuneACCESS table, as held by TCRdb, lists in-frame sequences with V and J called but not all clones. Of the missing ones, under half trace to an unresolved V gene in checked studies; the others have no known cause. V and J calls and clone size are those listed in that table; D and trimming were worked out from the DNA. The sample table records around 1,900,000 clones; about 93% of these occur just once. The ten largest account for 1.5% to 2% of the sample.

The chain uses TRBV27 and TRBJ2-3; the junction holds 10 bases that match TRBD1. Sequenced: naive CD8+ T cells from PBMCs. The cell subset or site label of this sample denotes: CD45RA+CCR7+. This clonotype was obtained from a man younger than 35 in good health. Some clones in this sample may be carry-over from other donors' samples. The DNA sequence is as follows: TGTGCCAGCAGTTTATCGGGGACAGGGGATTGGGATACGCAGTATTTT. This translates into CASSLSGTGDWDTQYF.